Sequencing of this T cell receptor (beta chain) was carried out in a study of coeliac disease. General study findings and limits: Published gliadin-specific TRB sequences appeared in about 55% of the 18 coeliac samples, 1 of 6 controls.

The method was immunoSEQ multiplex PCR; TCRdb's version includes in-frame clones alone and lacks a portion of them. Of 3,500 to 4,500 clones in the sample, around 59% were seen once. On this clone: Antigen unknown.

V lost 6 bases to trimming and J lost 7 bases; unmatched junction nucleotides: 12. CDR1 is MNHEY, CDR2 SVGAGI, per germline. The CDR3 sequence is 15 residues long. This sequence joins TRBV6-5 and TRBJ1-1; 9 bases fit TRBD1. The sequencing sample was made of lymphocytes from the gut lamina propria. This TCR derives from a man aged 65 to 79 without celiac disease. CDR3 protein: CASRALRQGGREAFF. In DNA form, the CDR3 reads TGTGCCAGCAGGGCCCTTCGACAGGGGGGACGTGAAGCTTTCTTT.